Below, 21 T cell receptor beta chains from the same sample are listed, as sequenced in a study of CD8+ T cells in alopecia areata. In each case, RNA was isolated and then reverse transcribed into cDNA as the sequencing template. TCRdb's copy holds only in-frame clones and misses some; the assay was immunoSEQ multiplex PCR. The sample contains approximately 280,000 clones, 55% to 70% of which appear only once. Specified treatment: oral pan-JAK inhibitor, 5-10 mg twice daily. The sample was CD4+ T cells sorted from blood, taken at week 24, from a patient treated with tofacitinib. These receptor sequences come from a human donor with alopecia areata.

The V and J genes are TRBV7-9 and TRBJ2-3, with TRBD2 as a possible D gene (6 bases). CDR1 is SEHNR, CDR2 FQNEAQ, per germline (reference sequence). The CDR3 length is 16 residues. V lost 4 bases and J lost 1, with 15 bases in between. CDR3 region: CASSSNPGLGTDTQYF. CDR3 in DNA: TGTGCCAGCAGCTCCAATCCGGGACTGGGCACAGATACGCAGTATTTT.

The chain is built from TRBV29-1 and TRBJ2-1; D may be TRBD2 (6 bases). V dropped 4 bases and J dropped 7 bases, with 14 bases sitting between them. Germline CDR1 is SQVTM and CDR2 is ANQGSEA. This CDR3 contains 13 residues. The CDR3 loop reads CSVGGGSGNEQFF. In nucleotides, the CDR3 is TGCAGCGTTGGTGGGGGGTCAGGGAATGAGCAGTTCTTC.

The chain recombines TRBV19 with TRBJ2-3, with 9 bases identical to TRBD1. The V gene's germline CDR1 is LNHDA and CDR2 SQIVND (reference sequence). V lost 4 bases, J lost 3 bases, and 8 bases stayed unmatched. This CDR3 has 16 residues. CDR3 coding DNA: TGTGCCAGTAGTACCCCCCGGGACAGGGCGACAGATACGCAGTATTTT. It encodes CASSTPRDRATDTQYF.

The genes are TRBV9 and TRBJ2-7; possibly TRBD1 or TRBD2 for D (5 bases each). Deletions cut 1 base from V and 1 base from J, with 18 bases between. Germline V CDR1 and CDR2: SGDLS, YYNGEE. The CDR3 has 17 amino acids. The CDR3 region is CASSVPGRNWRSYEQYF. The CDR3 DNA reads as TGTGCCAGCAGCGTACCGGGACGGAACTGGAGGTCCTACGAGCAGTACTTC.

V gene TRBV4-3 combines with J gene TRBJ2-5; perhaps TRBD2 as D (5 bases). The germline V gene encodes CDR1 LGHNA and CDR2 YSLEER. The CDR3 is 15 residues long. V lost 0 bases to trimming and J lost 9 bases, with 17 bases between them. Written as DNA, the CDR3 is TGCGCCAGCAGCCAAGACCCTAGCTCCCTGGATGCCCAGTACTTC. This translates into CASSQDPSSLDAQYF.

This clone was seen more than once but under ten times. The J gene is TRBJ2-5, the V gene TRBV20-1; D unclear. The CDR3 covers 11 residues. The V end was cut by 1 base, the J end by 5 bases, with 5 bases between. Germline CDR1 DFQATT, CDR2 SNEGSKA (reference sequence). The CDR3, as DNA: TGCAGTGCTAGAGCTTTTGAGACCCAGTACTTC. This gives the protein CSARAFETQYF.

For this clone: Other DNA sequences in the sample encode the same CDR3. The chain joins TRBV18 to TRBJ2-7; D is tentatively TRBD1 or TRBD2 (6 bases each). From germline, CDR1 is KGHSH and CDR2 LQKENI. The CDR3 runs to 15 residues. V was clipped by 3 bases and J by 2 bases, with 14 bases between them. The CDR3 sequence is CASSPGGTPTYEQYF. In nucleotides, the CDR3 is TGTGCCAGCTCACCTGGAGGGACACCAACCTACGAGCAGTACTTC.

The V and J genes are TRBV5-1 and TRBJ1-6; 8 nucleotides agree with TRBD1. The CDR3 is 14 residues long. The V gene's germline CDR1 is SGHRS and CDR2 YFSETQ. V shed 4 bases, J shed 7 bases, and the junction held 4 bases outside the gene matches. DNA for the CDR3: TGCGCCAGCAGCCCGGGGACAGGAAATTCACCCCTCCACTTT. Translating it yields CASSPGTGNSPLHF.

This clone was picked up a small number of times. The chain has TRBV7-9 and TRBJ1-5; 8 positions agree with TRBD1. The CDR3 is 15 amino acids. The V gene end was trimmed by 5 bases and the J gene end by 3 bases; junction bases not matched to a gene: 6. Per the germline V gene, CDR1 is SEHNR and CDR2 is FQNEAQ (reference sequence). Here the CDR3 DNA reads TGTGCCAGCAGCCCGGGACAGGAGTTCAATCAGCCCCAGCATTTT. It yields the protein CASSPGQEFNQPQHF.

The chain carries TRBV30 and TRBJ2-3; 12 bases are shared with TRBD1. Germline trimming cut 4 bases from V and 6 bases from J; bases unmatched to any gene: 8. CDR3 length: 15 residues. From germline, CDR1 is GTSNPN and CDR2 SVGIG (reference sequence). For the CDR3, the DNA is TGTGCCTGGACTGGGGACAGGGGGCTTTTGGATACGCAGTATTTT. Protein sequence: CAWTGDRGLLDTQYF.

DNA of the CDR3: TGTGCCAGCGGGAGGTCCAGCGACTATGGCTACACCTTC. Its protein is CASGRSSDYGYTF. The chain recombines TRBV7-9 with TRBJ1-2, with unresolved D. Germline CDR1 is SEHNR and CDR2 is FQNEAQ (reference sequence). The CDR3 runs to 13 residues. The ends were cut back, 8 bases at V and 3 bases at J, with 13 bases in the middle.

The chain is built from TRBV11-2 and TRBJ2-3; D gene ambiguous. This CDR3 has 11 residues. V was shortened by 7 bases and J by 6 bases, with 8 bases between the two germline ends. Germline V gene data show CDR1 as SGHAT and CDR2 as FQNNGV. This chain's CDR3 is CASTPQDTQYF. DNA for the CDR3: TGTGCCAGCACACCTCAGGATACGCAGTATTTT.

The chain joins TRBV5-1 to TRBJ2-2; tentatively, D is TRBD1 (6 bases). Germline-derived CDR1 and CDR2 are SGHRS and YFSETQ. The CDR3 is 15 residues long. Trimming pared 0 bases from V and 5 bases from J, leaving 11 bases between. The CDR3 bases are TGCGCCAGCAGCTTGGTACAGGGAAGAACCGGGGAGCTGTTTTTT. Its translation: CASSLVQGRTGELFF.

In its sample, this clone was seen a few times. V gene TRBV29-1 combines with J gene TRBJ2-1, with 12 bases aligning to TRBD2. Germline V gives CDR1 SQVTM, CDR2 ANQGSEA. The CDR3 has 15 residues. V shed 6 bases, J shed 7 bases, and the junction held 10 bases outside the gene matches. The CDR3 region has the DNA TGCAGCGTGCATAGGACTAGCGGGGCTTTAAATGAGCAGTTCTTC. Translated, it gives CSVHRTSGALNEQFF.

The chain is built from TRBV15 and TRBJ2-3, with TRBD1 matching over 8 bases. CDR1 is LNHNV, CDR2 YYDKDF, per germline (reference sequence). This CDR3 comprises 16 residues. After removal of 8 bases from V and 0 bases from J, the junction contained 10 bases not matched to a gene. The CDR3 reads CATFSRQGPSTDTQYF. Here the CDR3 DNA reads TGTGCCACCTTTTCCCGACAGGGGCCCAGCACAGATACGCAGTATTTT. Drawing the rest from reference TRBV15 and TRBJ2-3, the complete variable domain is DAMVIQNPRYQVTQFGKPVTLSCSQTLNHNVMYWYQQKSSQAPKLLFHYYDKDFNNEADTPDNFQSRRPNTSFCFLDIRSPGLGDTAMYLCATFSRQGPSTDTQYFGPGTRLTVL.

The V and J genes are TRBV15 and TRBJ2-2; TRBD1 is a possible D gene (5 bases). The CDR3 has 16 residues. The germline CDR1 and CDR2 sequences are LNHNV and YYDKDF (reference sequence). Trimming took 0 bases from V and 1 from J, leaving 9 bases between them. The CDR3 sequence: CATSRDLDRNTGELFF. DNA for the CDR3: TGTGCCACCAGCAGAGATCTTGACAGGAACACCGGGGAGCTGTTTTTT.

This clone has a handful of counts. The rearrangement uses TRBV2 and TRBJ2-4; D gene ambiguous. Looked up from germline, CDR1 is SNHLY and CDR2 is FYNNEI. The V end lost 3 bases, the J end lost 14 bases, and 14 bases lay between the germline ends. The CDR3 spans 12 residues. The CDR3 bases are TGTGCCAGCAGTGAGGCTCAAGGGCCTAAGTACTTC. Its protein product is CASSEAQGPKYF. Based on the CDR3 plus reference TRBV2 and TRBJ2-4, the full variable domain is EPEVTQTPSHQVTQMGQEVILRCVPISNHLYFYWYRQILGQKVEFLVSFYNNEISEKSEIFDDQFSVERPDGSNFTLKIRSTKLEDSAMYFCASSEAQGPKYFGAGTRLSVL.

The rearrangement joins TRBV7-8 to TRBJ2-3, with 8 bases matching TRBD1. The V gene end was trimmed by 5 bases and the J gene end by 7 bases; junction bases not matched to a gene: 8. The CDR3 extends over 14 amino acids. CDR1 is SGHVS, CDR2 FQNEAQ, per germline. CDR3 nucleotides: TGTGCCAGCAGCCCGGACAGGGTTCCTAATACGCAGTATTTT. It codes for CASSPDRVPNTQYF.

The CDR3 sequence: CASSLVRATYNEQFF. Here the CDR3 DNA reads TGTGCCAGCAGCTTAGTAAGGGCCACCTACAATGAGCAGTTCTTC. V and J are TRBV7-6 and TRBJ2-1; D is ambiguous. The V end was cut by 1 base, the J end by 2 bases, with 9 bases between. Germline V gene data show CDR1 as SGHVS and CDR2 as FNYEAQ. The CDR3 length is 15 residues.

This clone was observed a single time. This rearrangement joins TRBV5-1 to TRBJ2-3, with TRBD1 matching 8 bases. Trimming removed 4 bases from V and 4 bases from J; junction bases left unmatched: 2. The CDR3 is 13 amino acids. CDR1 and CDR2 from the germline V gene are SGHRS and YFSETQ. The CDR3 DNA reads as TGCGCCAGCAGCAGACAGGGGCCAGATACGCAGTATTTT. Its translation is CASSRQGPDTQYF.

In its sample, this clone was seen a few times. This chain joins TRBV7-9 and TRBJ2-7; 7 bases line up with TRBD2. Germline V gives CDR1 SEHNR, CDR2 FQNEAQ (reference sequence). There are 14 residues in the CDR3. V lost 4 bases and J lost 3; bases outside the gene matches: 6. The CDR3, as DNA: TGTGCCAGCAGCTCCACGGGGAGGGGCTACGAGCAGTACTTC. It yields the protein CASSSTGRGYEQYF.